The clone carrying this TCR beta chain was seen only once. This specimen belongs to a study of blood T cell repertoires in COVID-19. The assay was immunoSEQ multiplex PCR, and TCRdb's table has in-frame clones only and misses some. The data show 55,000 to 65,000 clones, 65% to 85% seen once. Germline loops: CDR1 MGHRA, CDR2 YSYEKL. Unmatched junction bases numbered 11, after V lost 2 bases and J lost 5 bases. CDR3 size: 17 residues. The clonotype was recovered from a young man with COVID-19, enrolled during active disease. Source material: peripheral blood. The genes are TRBV4-1 and TRBJ2-7, with 11 bases lining up with TRBD2. In DNA, the CDR3 is TGCGCCAGCAGCCAAAGAGGGGGACTAGCGGCGGGGGACGAGCAGTACTTC. Translation gives CASSQRGGLAAGDEQYF.